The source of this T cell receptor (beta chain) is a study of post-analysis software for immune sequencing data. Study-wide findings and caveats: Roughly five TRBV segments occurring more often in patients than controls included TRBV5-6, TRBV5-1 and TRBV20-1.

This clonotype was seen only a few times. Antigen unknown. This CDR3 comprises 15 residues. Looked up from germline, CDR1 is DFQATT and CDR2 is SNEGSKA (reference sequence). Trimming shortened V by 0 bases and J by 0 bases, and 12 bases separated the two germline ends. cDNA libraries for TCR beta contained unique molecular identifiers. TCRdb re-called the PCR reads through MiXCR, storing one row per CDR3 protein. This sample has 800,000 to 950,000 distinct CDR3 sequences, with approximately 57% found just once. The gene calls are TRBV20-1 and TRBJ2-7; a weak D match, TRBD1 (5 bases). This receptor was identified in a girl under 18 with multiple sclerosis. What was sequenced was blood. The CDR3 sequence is CSAREWRTGSYEQYF. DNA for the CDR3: TGCAGTGCTAGAGAATGGAGAACAGGCTCCTACGAGCAGTACTTC.